This T cell receptor (beta chain) was captured by sequencing in a study of T cell changes during pregnancy in multiple sclerosis. The CDR3 extends over 15 amino acids. The V and J ends lost 3 bases and 1 base, in that order; junction bases with no gene match: 2. The germline V gene encodes CDR1 LNHDA and CDR2 SQIVND (reference sequence). TCRdb keeps only in-frame clones here, not all; method: immunoSEQ multiplex PCR. Of roughly 51,000 clones in the sample, 94% are singletons; the top ten hold approximately 5%. The TCR comes from a female donor with multiple sclerosis, enrolled in a pregnancy study. The starting material was CD8+ T cells from peripheral blood mononuclear cells, obtained before pregnancy. V and J are TRBV19 and TRBJ2-2; TRBD2 agrees at 7 bases. The CDR3 nucleotides read TGTGCCAGTAGTATGGCTAGCGGGAACACCGGGGAGCTGTTTTTT. Translation: CASSMASGNTGELFF.